One and the same sample provided the 21 T cell receptor beta chains below, sequenced in a study of cytomegalovirus exposure and HLA in healthy donors. The PCR used 60 Vbeta and 13 Jbeta primers. Profiling relied on immunoSEQ multiplex PCR, and the TCRdb table lists in-frame clones only, not all of them. The sample carries roughly 130,000 clones, about 80% recorded once. Sample: PBMCs. Receptors originate from a human donor in good health.

The genes are TRBV4-2 and TRBJ2-2; tentative D call: TRBD1 (6 bases). CDR1 and CDR2 (germline): LGHNA, YNFKEQ. CDR3 length: 17 amino acids. Trimming removed 4 bases from V and 6 bases from J, with 21 bases in between. Written as DNA, the CDR3 is TGTGCCAGCAGCCGGTCCGGGGACATAACCCTTGCCGGGGAGCTGTTTTTT. This gives the protein CASSRSGDITLAGELFF.

This chain connects TRBV6-1 to TRBJ1-1, with TRBD1 matching 8 bases. The CDR3 consists of 17 residues. V dropped 2 bases and J dropped 7; count of bases not matched to a gene: 15. Germline V lookup: CDR1 MNHNS, CDR2 SASEGT. The CDR3 is CASSENFWDRIFSEAFF. The CDR3, as DNA: TGTGCCAGCAGTGAAAATTTTTGGGACAGGATTTTCAGTGAAGCTTTCTTT.

The rearrangement uses TRBV5-1 and TRBJ2-5; 9 nucleotides align to TRBD1. CDR1 and CDR2 (germline): SGHRS, YFSETQ. This CDR3 contains 15 residues. Germline trimming cut 7 bases from V and 4 bases from J; bases unmatched to any gene: 11. The CDR3 here is CASLGDRDIGETQYF. The CDR3 bases are TGCGCCAGCTTGGGGGACAGGGATATAGGAGAGACCCAGTACTTC.

The chain has TRBV28 and TRBJ1-2, with 7 bases fitting TRBD1. Trimming removed 8 bases from V and 1 base from J; junction bases left unmatched: 10. The germline V gene has CDR1 MDHEN and CDR2 SYDVKM. CDR3 length equals 15 residues. The CDR3 reads CASSKGQNFNYGYTF. CDR3 DNA: TGTGCCAGCTCAAAGGGACAGAACTTTAACTATGGCTACACCTTC.

The chain links TRBV18 to TRBJ1-6; D gene uncertain. Per the germline V gene, CDR1 is KGHSH and CDR2 is LQKENI. CDR3 length equals 14 residues. V was clipped by 3 bases and J by 7 bases, with 10 bases between them. The CDR3 sequence is CASSPAQKNSPLHF. The CDR3 DNA reads TGTGCCAGCTCACCTGCCCAGAAAAATTCACCCCTCCACTTT.

The chain carries TRBV5-6 and TRBJ2-5; tentative D call: TRBD1 (6 bases). The J call is doubtful: the DNA matches TRBJ2-7 better. CDR1 and CDR2 from the germline V gene are SGHDT and YYEEEE. The length of the CDR3 is 12 residues. CDR3 loop: CASSWDNSEQYF. CDR3 nucleotide sequence: TGTGCCAGCAGCTGGGACAATTCCGAGCAGTACTTC.

This rearrangement joins TRBV9 to TRBJ1-1; TRBD1 agrees at 10 bases. Germline values: CDR1 SGDLS, CDR2 YYNGEE. V shed 4 bases and J 4 bases; nucleotides not matched to a gene: 4. This CDR3 contains 14 residues. The CDR3 DNA sequence: TGTGCCAGCAGCCTAGACAGGGGGCCCACTGAAGCTTTCTTT. It encodes CASSLDRGPTEAFF.

This clone was seen a handful of times. V usage is TRBV29-1 and J usage is TRBJ1-1, with D tentatively TRBD1 (6 bases). Germline CDR1 reads SQVTM; CDR2 reads ANQGSEA. This CDR3 is 13 amino acids long. Trimming cost V 7 bases and J 5 bases, with 17 bases left between them. The CDR3 bases are TGCAGCGAACTCAGGGGAACCGGGACTGAAGCTTTCTTT. This encodes CSELRGTGTEAFF.

The gene calls are TRBV19 and TRBJ2-5, with TRBD1 matching over 9 bases. CDR3 length: 17 amino acids. V shed 2 bases and J 5 bases; nucleotides not matched to a gene: 12. Germline values: CDR1 LNHDA, CDR2 SQIVND (reference sequence). DNA of the CDR3: TGTGCCAGTAGTATAAATATGAAGGGACAGGGAGGGGAGACCCAGTACTTC. As protein: CASSINMKGQGGETQYF.

The chain is built from TRBV6-6 and TRBJ1-2; D not resolved. Trimming left V 5 bases short and J 1 base short, with 5 bases between. The CDR3 extends over 12 amino acids. CDR1 is MNHNY, CDR2 SVGAGI, per germline (reference sequence). The DNA of the CDR3 is TGTGCCAGCAGTCTACTTAACTATGGCTACACCTTC. Residues: CASSLLNYGYTF.

The rearrangement links TRBV4-2 to TRBJ2-2; TRBD2 matches at 9 bases. Per the germline V gene, CDR1 is LGHNA and CDR2 is YNFKEQ. There are 16 residues in the CDR3. J was trimmed by 9 bases and V by 0 bases; bases with no gene match: 8. The chain's CDR3 is CASSQDLAGVLRELFF. CDR3 nucleotide sequence: TGTGCCAGCAGCCAAGATTTAGCGGGGGTGCTGCGGGAGCTGTTTTTT.

V usage is TRBV4-2 and J usage is TRBJ1-4; D gene uncertain. Germline CDR1 LGHNA, CDR2 YNFKEQ. This CDR3 comprises 15 residues. The V end lost 3 bases, the J end lost 4 bases, and 12 bases lay between the germline ends. The CDR3 sequence: CASSHTEENNEKLFF. In DNA, the CDR3 is TGTGCCAGCAGCCATACAGAAGAGAATAATGAAAAACTGTTTTTT.

V and J are TRBV6-1 and TRBJ1-2; D is uncertain. Germline assignment: CDR1 MNHNS and CDR2 SASEGT. The CDR3 runs to 14 residues. V was pared by 5 bases and J by 3 bases, with 13 bases between. The chain's CDR3 is CASSYKRGDYGYTF. CDR3 DNA: TGTGCCAGCAGTTATAAGCGCGGGGACTATGGCTACACCTTC.

This sequence joins TRBV11-2 and TRBJ1-1, with 8 positions matching TRBD1. Germline loops: CDR1 SGHAT, CDR2 FQNNGV. The V gene end was trimmed by 2 bases and the J gene end by 4 bases; junction bases not matched to a gene: 9. The CDR3 totals 16 residues. The CDR3 here is CASSLSWGDRFTEAFF. As DNA, the CDR3 is TGTGCCAGCAGCTTAAGTTGGGGGGACAGGTTCACTGAAGCTTTCTTT.

This clone showed up just once. V usage is TRBV6-4 and J usage is TRBJ2-3; TRBD2 agrees at 8 bases. After removal of 6 bases from V and 8 bases from J, the junction contained 7 bases not matched to a gene. The CDR3 consists of 13 residues. Germline V gene lookup returns CDR1 MRHNA and CDR2 SNTAGT. The CDR3 loop reads CASSPTGGVTQYF. The CDR3 DNA reads TGTGCCAGCAGCCCCACCGGGGGGGTTACGCAGTATTTT.

Notes on this clone: Its ends do not fully match the called genes, so a read error is possible. The rearrangement uses TRBV4-1 and TRBJ2-7, with 7 bases fitting TRBD2. Per the germline V gene, CDR1 is MGHRA and CDR2 is YSYEKL. The CDR3 spans 14 residues. The CDR3 nucleotides read TGTGCCAGCAGCCAAGGCGGGAGTTCCTACGAGCAGTACTTC. Its translation is CASSQGGSSYEQYF.

This rearrangement joins TRBV7-6 to TRBJ2-7; 14 nucleotides match TRBD2. The CDR3 contains 17 residues. From germline, CDR1 is SGHVS and CDR2 FNYEAQ. V was clipped by 0 bases and J by 4 bases; unmatched bases: 5. The chain's CDR3 is CASSLATTSGGAYEQYF. The CDR3 coding sequence is TGTGCCAGCAGCTTAGCTACGACTAGCGGGGGGGCTTACGAGCAGTACTTC.

About this clone: A junction end diverges from the germline sequence, so it may reflect a read error. The chain links TRBV6-5 to TRBJ1-1; D is possibly TRBD1 (5 bases). Germline V CDR1 and CDR2: MNHEY, SVGAGI. This CDR3 region has 11 residues. CDR3 bases: TGTGCCATCAGTGCCGACAGCGAAGCTTTCTTT. Its translation is CAISADSEAFF.

The rearrangement uses TRBV6-5 and TRBJ1-1; no definite D call. The V and J ends lost 5 bases and 6 bases respectively, with 16 bases between them. The CDR3 runs 14 residues. From germline, CDR1 is MNHEY and CDR2 SVGAGI. This chain's CDR3 is CASSEVPGVAEAFF. The CDR3 DNA sequence: TGTGCCAGCAGTGAAGTGCCGGGAGTCGCTGAAGCTTTCTTT.

The chain recombines TRBV5-4 with TRBJ2-7; 7 bases agree with TRBD1. V shed 4 bases, J shed 7 bases, and the junction held 11 bases outside the gene matches. This CDR3 is built from 14 residues. Per the germline V gene, CDR1 is SGHNT and CDR2 is YYREEE (reference sequence). The DNA for the CDR3 is TGTGCCAGCAGCGGAAACAGGGGCGAAGGGGAGCAGTACTTC. Translation: CASSGNRGEGEQYF.

This clone was observed once. The chain has TRBV6-1 and TRBJ2-7; 10 nucleotides match TRBD1. Per germline, CDR1 MNHNS and CDR2 SASEGT. V lost 6 bases, J lost 3 bases, and 8 bases stayed unmatched. This CDR3 contains 15 residues. CDR3 sequence (DNA): TGTGCCAGCAGCTCCGGGACAGGGGACTTCTACGAGCAGTACTTC. It encodes CASSSGTGDFYEQYF.